This T cell receptor beta chain was obtained from a study of blood T cells in healthy people across ages. Together with a sample-barcoded 5' primer, a J-beta primer mix was included in a second PCR lasting roughly 7 to 11 cycles. One entry per CDR3 protein results from TCRdb running MiXCR on the 5' RACE reads. The sample consists of about 620,000 distinct CDR3 sequences, around 20% of them appearing once. CDR3 length: 17 residues. Germline CDR1 reads SGHVS; CDR2 reads FNYEAQ. J is TRBJ2-5 and V is TRBV7-6; TRBD2 matches at 8 bases. The J call may be in error: the DNA end matches TRBJ2-7 better. Material: blood. This receptor was obtained from a man between 70 and 80 years old in good health. CDR3 bases: TGTGCCAGCAGCCCGGTGCTGGTAGCGGGAACAGTGGGCGAGCAGTACTTC. It translates to CASSPVLVAGTVGEQYF.